A selection of T cell receptor beta chains follows, all from one sample in a study of OX40 agonist ivuxolimab in advanced cancers. Only in-frame clones appear in the TCRdb table, and some are missing; sequencing was by immunoSEQ multiplex PCR. In the table there are some 70,000 clones, roughly nine tenths of which are singletons. The sequencing here drew on CD4+ or CD8+ T cells sorted from blood, taken in a trial of the OX40 agonist ivuxolimab. The source is an adult with an advanced solid tumor such as melanoma, head and neck, liver or kidney cancer. The conserved cysteine and the conserved F or W are not part of the CDR3 here. Size is omitted from some rows. Given values are once, few, many or a class for expanded clones.

>TRBV7-9|NA|TRBJ2-3
ASSLGESPDTQY
>TRBV18|NA|TRBJ1-2
ASSDRDTNYGYT
>TRBV18|NA|TRBJ1-2
ASSPPVGRVRGGYT
>TRBV25-1|NA|TRBJ1-1
ASSEWGRNEAF
>TRBV7-7|NA|TRBJ2-1
ASSPGTGGYNEQF
>TRBV14|NA|TRBJ2-5
ASSPFGLAETQY
>TRBV10-3|NA|TRBJ2-1
AISEGLAGLNEQF
>TRBV4-3|NA|TRBJ1-1
ASSQDPRPNTEAF
>TRBV19|NA|TRBJ2-7
ASSMYSGTLPAYEQY
>TRBV19|NA|TRBJ1-1
ASSPLGTGGTEAF
>TRBV5-1|NA|TRBJ2-2
ASSLSPVTGELF
>TRBV7-2|NA|TRBJ2-1
ASSSPGQGWYEQF
>TRBV5-4|NA|TRBJ2-2
ASRAWNTNTGELF
>TRBV6-6|NA|TRBJ1-5
ASSYSGQDGPQH
>TRBV28|NA|TRBJ1-2
ASGGTDYGYT
>TRBV7-5|NA|TRBJ1-1
VRSLAGQVGTEAF
>TRBV7-9|few|TRBJ1-2
ASSLGEMRGYT
>TRBV5-5|NA|TRBJ2-7
ASSWGQDYEQY
>TRBV2|NA|TRBJ2-2
ASSEMVEGTGELF
>TRBV28|NA|TRBJ1-2
ASSFQEPIGYT
>TRBV10-2|NA|TRBJ2-7
ASSESGGTGRGEQY
>TRBV6-5|NA|TRBJ1-6
ASSRSALTDSPLH
>TRBV7-9|NA|TRBJ1-1
ASGRSMNTEAF
>TRBV6-6|NA|TRBJ2-7
ASSPRDRDYEQY
>TRBV30|NA|TRBJ2-7
ACPRIPGLDEQY
>TRBV27|NA|TRBJ2-1
ASSGSNGSVTYNEQF
>TRBV5-6|NA|TRBJ2-1
ASSLARDRGSHEQF
>TRBV5-1|once|TRBJ2-5
ASSYVAGVETQY
>TRBV19|NA|TRBJ1-5
ASSIPSGSNGNQPQH